This T cell receptor beta chain was sequenced for a study of cytomegalovirus exposure and HLA in healthy donors. As for the study in general: About 80 million unique TCRs from HLA-typed donors were held in an early data release.

Study results and limitations: TCR beta V- and J-gene trimming was later associated with a missense DCLRE1C variant. Researchers catalogued approximately 160 TCR beta chains as cytomegalovirus-associated.

As to this clone: Its antigen is not known.

The study ran its PCR with 60 Vbeta and 13 Jbeta primers. This table comes from immunoSEQ multiplex PCR, and its TCRdb copy is limited to in-frame clones, with some not included. The top ten clones hold around 2.7% of a sample with about 70,000 clones, roughly 60% of them seen once. This clonotype was obtained from a man younger than 45 in good health and CMV-seronegative. Sequences were obtained from PBMCs.

The CDR3 bases are TGTGCCAGCAGCCAAGATCTTGGCGGTTACACTGAAGCTTTCTTT. Its translation is CASSQDLGGYTEAFF. J is TRBJ1-1 and V is TRBV14; D is unclear. The CDR3 contains 15 residues. Germline lookup yields CDR1 SGHDN and CDR2 FVKESK. The ends were cut back, 0 bases at V and 3 bases at J, with 11 bases in the middle.